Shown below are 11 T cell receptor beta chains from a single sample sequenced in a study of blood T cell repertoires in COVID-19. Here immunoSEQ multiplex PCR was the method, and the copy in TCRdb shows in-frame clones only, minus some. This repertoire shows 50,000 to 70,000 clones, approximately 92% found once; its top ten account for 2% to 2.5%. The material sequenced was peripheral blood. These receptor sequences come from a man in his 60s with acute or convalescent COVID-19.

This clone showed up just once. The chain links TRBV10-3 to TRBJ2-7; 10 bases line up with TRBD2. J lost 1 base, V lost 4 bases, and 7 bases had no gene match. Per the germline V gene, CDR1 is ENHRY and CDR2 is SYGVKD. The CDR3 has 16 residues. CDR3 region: CAISGATSGKSYEQYF. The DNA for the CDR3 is TGTGCCATCAGTGGCGCTACTAGCGGGAAATCCTACGAGCAGTACTTC.

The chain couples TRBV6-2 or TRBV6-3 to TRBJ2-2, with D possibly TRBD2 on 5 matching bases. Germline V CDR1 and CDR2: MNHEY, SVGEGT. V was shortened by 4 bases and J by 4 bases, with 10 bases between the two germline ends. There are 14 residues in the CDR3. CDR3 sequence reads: CASSSGLLTGELFF. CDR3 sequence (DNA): TGTGCCAGCAGTTCCGGACTCCTCACCGGGGAGCTGTTTTTT.

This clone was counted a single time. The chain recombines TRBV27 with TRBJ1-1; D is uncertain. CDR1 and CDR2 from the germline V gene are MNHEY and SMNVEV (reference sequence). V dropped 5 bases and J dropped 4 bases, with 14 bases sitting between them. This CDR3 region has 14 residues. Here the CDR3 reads CASSPYQSGTEAFF. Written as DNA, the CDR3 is TGTGCCAGCAGTCCCTATCAATCGGGCACTGAAGCTTTCTTT.

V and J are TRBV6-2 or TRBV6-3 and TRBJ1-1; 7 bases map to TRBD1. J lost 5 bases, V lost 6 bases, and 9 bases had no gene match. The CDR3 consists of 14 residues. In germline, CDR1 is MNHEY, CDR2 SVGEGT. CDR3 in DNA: TGTGCCAGCAGCCTCACAGGGGTCAGAACTGAAGCTTTCTTT. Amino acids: CASSLTGVRTEAFF.

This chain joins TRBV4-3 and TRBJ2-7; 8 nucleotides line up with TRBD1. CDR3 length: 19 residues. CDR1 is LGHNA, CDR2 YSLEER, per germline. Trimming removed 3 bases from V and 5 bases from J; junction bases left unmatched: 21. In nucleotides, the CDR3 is TGCGCCAGCAGCCACGACAGGGGTACGAAGGTTAGCGCGTTAGACGAGCAGTACTTC. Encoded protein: CASSHDRGTKVSALDEQYF.

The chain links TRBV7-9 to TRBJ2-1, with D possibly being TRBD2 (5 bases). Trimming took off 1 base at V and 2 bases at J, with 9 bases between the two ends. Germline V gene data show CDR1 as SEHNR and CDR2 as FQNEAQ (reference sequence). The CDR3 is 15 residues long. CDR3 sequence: CASSLGTLTYNEQFF. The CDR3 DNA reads TGTGCCAGCAGCTTAGGGACTCTTACCTACAATGAGCAGTTCTTC.

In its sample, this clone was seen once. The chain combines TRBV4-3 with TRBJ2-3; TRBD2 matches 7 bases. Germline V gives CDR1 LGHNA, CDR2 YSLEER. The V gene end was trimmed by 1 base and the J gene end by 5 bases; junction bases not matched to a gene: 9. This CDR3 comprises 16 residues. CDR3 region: CASSQGNGRSGDTQYF. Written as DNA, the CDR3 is TGCGCCAGCAGCCAAGGCAACGGGAGGAGTGGAGATACGCAGTATTTT.

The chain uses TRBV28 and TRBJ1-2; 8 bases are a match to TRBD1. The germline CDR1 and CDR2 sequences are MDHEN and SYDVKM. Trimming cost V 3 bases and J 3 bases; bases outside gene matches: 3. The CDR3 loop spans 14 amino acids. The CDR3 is CASSLRDRYYGYTF. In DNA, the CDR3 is TGTGCCAGCAGTTTGCGGGACAGGTACTATGGCTACACCTTC.

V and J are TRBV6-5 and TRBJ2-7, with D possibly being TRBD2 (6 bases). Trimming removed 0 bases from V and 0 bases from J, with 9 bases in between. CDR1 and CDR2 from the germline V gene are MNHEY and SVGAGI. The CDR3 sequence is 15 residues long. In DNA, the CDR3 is TGTGCCAGCAGTTACTCTAGCGGTATCTCCTACGAGCAGTACTTC. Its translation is CASSYSSGISYEQYF.

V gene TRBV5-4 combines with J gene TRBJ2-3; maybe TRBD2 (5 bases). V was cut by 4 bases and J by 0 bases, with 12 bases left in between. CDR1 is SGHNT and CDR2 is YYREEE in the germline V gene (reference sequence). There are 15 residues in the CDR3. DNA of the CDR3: TGTGCCAGCAGCCAGGACTTTACTAGCACAGATACGCAGTATTTT. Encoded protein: CASSQDFTSTDTQYF.

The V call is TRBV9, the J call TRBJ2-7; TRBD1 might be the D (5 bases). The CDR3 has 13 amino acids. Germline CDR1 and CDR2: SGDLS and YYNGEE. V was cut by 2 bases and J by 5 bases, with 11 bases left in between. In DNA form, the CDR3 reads TGTGCCAGCAGCGTCGAAACAGGCCACGAGCAGTACTTC. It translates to CASSVETGHEQYF.